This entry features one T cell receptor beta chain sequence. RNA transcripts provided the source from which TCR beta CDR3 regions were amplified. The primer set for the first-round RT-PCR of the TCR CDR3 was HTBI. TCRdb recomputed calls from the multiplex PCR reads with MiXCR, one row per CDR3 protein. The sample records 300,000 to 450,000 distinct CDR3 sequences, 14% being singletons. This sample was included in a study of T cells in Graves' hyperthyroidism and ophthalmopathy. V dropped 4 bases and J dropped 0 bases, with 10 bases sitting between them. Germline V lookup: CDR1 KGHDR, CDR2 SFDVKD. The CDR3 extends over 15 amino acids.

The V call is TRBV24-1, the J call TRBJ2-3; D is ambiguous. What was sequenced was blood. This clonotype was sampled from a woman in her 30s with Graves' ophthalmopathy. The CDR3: CATSDRRSSTDTQYF. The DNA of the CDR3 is TGTGCCACCAGTGACCGCAGGAGTAGCACAGATACGCAGTATTTT.